This entry lists 30 T cell receptor beta chains sequenced from one sample in a study of cytomegalovirus exposure and HLA in healthy donors. PCR involved 60 Vbeta and 13 Jbeta primers. Generated by immunoSEQ multiplex PCR, the TCRdb table keeps only in-frame clones and is missing some. The data contain roughly 27,000 clones, about three fifths of them singletons. Sample: PBMCs. The receptor set was obtained from a male donor in good health and CMV-seropositive.

This clone was recorded once. The chain uses TRBV4-1 and TRBJ2-7; 12 nucleotides match TRBD1. V lost 4 bases and J lost 2; bases outside the gene matches: 6. This CDR3 has 16 residues. Germline V gene sequence: CDR1 MGHRA, CDR2 YSYEKL. CDR3 protein: CASSRSGQGATYEQYF. Here the CDR3 DNA reads TGCGCCAGCAGCCGATCGGGACAGGGGGCGACCTACGAGCAGTACTTC.

The chain carries TRBV29-1 and TRBJ2-5; 13 nucleotides align to TRBD2. The junction had 21 bases not matched to a gene; V was cut back by 5 bases and J by 6 bases. The germline CDR1 and CDR2 sequences are SQVTM and ANQGSEA. The CDR3 is 19 residues long. CDR3 bases: TGCAGCGTTAATCCTCTGAAGGGGACTAGCGGGATCCCGGGGCAGACCCAGTACTTC. Its translation is CSVNPLKGTSGIPGQTQYF.

The V call is TRBV25-1, the J call TRBJ1-1, with unresolved D. Germline assignment: CDR1 MGHDK and CDR2 SYGVNS. CDR3 size: 14 residues. Trimming took off 1 base at V and 5 bases at J, with 11 bases between the two ends. In DNA, the CDR3 is TGTGCCAGCAGTGAATCACGCAGGTTGACTGAAGCTTTCTTT. It encodes CASSESRRLTEAFF.

The V and J genes are TRBV7-3 and TRBJ2-1, with 8 positions matching TRBD2. Per germline, CDR1 SGHTA and CDR2 FQGTGA. V shed 5 bases and J 0 bases; nucleotides not matched to a gene: 9. CDR3 size: 17 residues. The DNA of the CDR3 is TGTGCCAGCAGCAGTAGCGGGGACGCCCGCTCCTACAATGAGCAGTTCTTC. Protein sequence: CASSSSGDARSYNEQFF. Full variable domain (missing parts from reference TRBV7-3 and TRBJ2-1): GAGVSQTPSNKVTEKGKYVELRCDPISGHTALYWYRQSLGQGPEFLIYFQGTGAADDSGLPNDRFFAVRPEGSVSTLKIQRTERGDSAVYLCASSSSGDARSYNEQFFGPGTRLTVL.

This clone was recorded a few times. This chain links TRBV5-1 with TRBJ1-1; perhaps TRBD1 as D (6 bases). V was trimmed by 3 bases and J by 6 bases, leaving 9 bases between them. Germline loops: CDR1 SGHRS, CDR2 YFSETQ. The CDR3 sequence is 12 residues long. The CDR3 reads CASSSPGAEAFF. The CDR3 DNA is TGCGCCAGCAGCTCCCCAGGGGCTGAAGCTTTCTTT.

In its sample, this clone was seen once. V is TRBV7-3 and J is TRBJ1-1, with D possibly being TRBD1 (5 bases). Trimming removed 2 bases at V and 1 base at J, with 14 bases between. CDR1 is SGHTA and CDR2 is FQGTGA in the germline V gene. The CDR3 runs 16 residues. The CDR3 sequence is CASSLDRPSSNTEAFF. DNA for the CDR3: TGTGCCAGCAGCTTAGACAGACCTTCCTCGAACACTGAAGCTTTCTTT.

This chain links TRBV13 with TRBJ2-2, with D possibly matching TRBD2 (5 bases). This CDR3 spans 17 amino acids. The V end lost 1 base, the J end lost 5 bases, and 17 bases lay between the germline ends. Germline V lookup: CDR1 PRHDT, CDR2 FYEKMQ (reference sequence). The CDR3 DNA reads as TGTGCCAGCAGCTTAGCGGGGTATAGGAGGCGAACCGGGGAGCTGTTTTTT. Amino acids: CASSLAGYRRRTGELFF.

In this sample, this clone turned up a few times. The rearrangement joins TRBV5-6 to TRBJ1-4, with no clear D. CDR3 size: 14 residues. The V gene lost 4 bases and the J gene lost 4 bases, with 11 bases spanning the gap. Germline V CDR1 and CDR2: SGHDT, YYEEEE. CDR3 protein: CASSPGGRNEKLFF. In DNA, the CDR3 is TGTGCCAGCAGCCCAGGAGGGCGTAATGAAAAACTGTTTTTT.

The chain carries TRBV5-1 and TRBJ2-2, with 7 bases that match TRBD1. This CDR3 is 15 amino acids long. The V gene end was trimmed by 4 bases and the J gene end by 1 base; junction bases not matched to a gene: 4. Germline V CDR1 and CDR2: SGHRS, YFSETQ. The CDR3 nucleotides read TGCGCCAGCAGCACTGGACAGGAGAACACCGGGGAGCTGTTTTTT. Protein sequence: CASSTGQENTGELFF.

The chain couples TRBV11-2 to TRBJ1-1; a possible D gene is TRBD1 (6 bases). Germline V gives CDR1 SGHAT, CDR2 FQNNGV. The CDR3 loop spans 11 amino acids. V dropped 6 bases and J dropped 5 bases, with 7 bases sitting between them. CDR3 region: CASRQGTEAFF. CDR3 bases: TGTGCCAGCAGACAGGGTACTGAAGCTTTCTTT.

The chain is built from TRBV28 and TRBJ2-1; 8 bases agree with TRBD1. The CDR3 is 11 residues long. J gave up 16 bases and V 6 bases, and 8 bases lay outside the gene matches. Per germline, CDR1 MDHEN and CDR2 SYDVKM. The CDR3 DNA is TGTGCCAGCAGGATTCCGGGACAGGAATTCTTC. Amino acids: CASRIPGQEFF.

This clone was seen a handful of times. V and J are TRBV12-5 and TRBJ1-5; 9 nucleotides match TRBD1. This CDR3 is built from 18 residues. CDR1 and CDR2 (germline): LGHNT, FRNRAP. Trimming removed 0 bases from V and 9 bases from J; junction bases left unmatched: 15. CDR3: CASGLVISRTGDRWPQHF. CDR3 sequence (DNA): TGTGCTAGTGGTTTGGTAATCTCCAGGACAGGGGACCGTTGGCCCCAGCATTTT.

V is TRBV2 and J is TRBJ1-4, with 8 nucleotides matching TRBD1. The CDR3 has 16 amino acids. Germline V gives CDR1 SNHLY, CDR2 FYNNEI. V lost 10 bases to trimming and J lost 2 bases; unmatched junction nucleotides: 12. CDR3 coding DNA: TGTGCCACTACCCAGAGCCAGGGGGCGACTAATGAAAAACTGTTTTTT. Its translation: CATTQSQGATNEKLFF.

A single count supports this clone. The V gene is TRBV6-1, the J gene TRBJ1-2, with D uncertain. Germline CDR1 and CDR2: MNHNS and SASEGT. The CDR3 totals 14 residues. The V end was cut by 1 base, the J end by 7 bases, with 13 bases between. The CDR3 is CASSEGAGLIGYTF. The CDR3 coding sequence is TGTGCCAGCAGTGAAGGCGCCGGACTTATTGGCTACACCTTC.

This clone was detected only a few times. CDR3: CASTYEGYEQYF. The CDR3 bases are TGTGCCAGCACCTACGAGGGCTACGAGCAGTACTTC. The V gene is TRBV2, the J gene TRBJ2-7, with D maybe TRBD2 (5 bases). This CDR3 has 12 residues. Germline V gives CDR1 SNHLY, CDR2 FYNNEI. V was shortened by 7 bases and J by 3 bases, with 10 bases between the two germline ends. Full variable domain (outside the CDR3, taken from reference TRBV2 and TRBJ2-7): EPEVTQTPSHQVTQMGQEVILRCVPISNHLYFYWYRQILGQKVEFLVSFYNNEISEKSEIFDDQFSVERPDGSNFTLKIRSTKLEDSAMYFCASTYEGYEQYFGPGTRLTVT.

The chain is built from TRBV7-2 and TRBJ2-7, with D perhaps TRBD2 (6 bases). The CDR3 spans 13 residues. V was shortened by 5 bases and J by 2 bases, with 10 bases between the two germline ends. CDR1 and CDR2 (germline): SGHTA, FQGNSA. CDR3 sequence: CASSRRLAYEQYF. The CDR3, as DNA: TGTGCCAGCAGCCGCAGACTAGCCTACGAGCAGTACTTC.

Points on this clone: The same CDR3 arises from other DNA sequences in this sample as well. V and J are TRBV7-2 and TRBJ1-5, with no clear D. The CDR3 length is 12 residues. Trimming removed 5 bases from V and 6 bases from J, with 8 bases in between. Looked up from germline, CDR1 is SGHTA and CDR2 is FQGNSA. CDR3 residues: CASSQGSQPQHF. CDR3 sequence (DNA): TGTGCCAGCAGCCAAGGGAGTCAGCCCCAGCATTTT.

The chain links TRBV6-1 to TRBJ2-1, with a weak D call TRBD2 (6 bases). V was cut by 6 bases and J by 5 bases, with 14 bases left in between. Germline V lookup: CDR1 MNHNS, CDR2 SASEGT. CDR3 length: 14 amino acids. CDR3 loop: CASRDYLGNNEQFF. The CDR3 DNA is TGTGCCAGCAGGGACTACCTCGGCAACAATGAGCAGTTCTTC.

The gene calls are TRBV5-4 and TRBJ2-1; D is undetermined. This CDR3 has 15 residues. Trimming took off 3 bases at V and 0 bases at J, with 10 bases between the two ends. Germline-derived CDR1 and CDR2 are SGHNT and YYREEE (reference sequence). CDR3 coding DNA: TGTGCCAGCAGCTCCCCGAGGCTCTCCTACAATGAGCAGTTCTTC. This translates into CASSSPRLSYNEQFF. The entire variable domain, with the rest obtained from reference TRBV5-4 and TRBJ2-1, is as follows: ETGVTQSPTHLIKTRGQQVTLRCSSQSGHNTVSWYQQALGQGPQFIFQYYREEENGRGNFPPRFSGLQFPNYSSELNVNALELDDSALYLCASSSPRLSYNEQFFGPGTRLTVL.

The chain recombines TRBV6-6 with TRBJ2-3; TRBD1 agrees at 9 bases. Germline CDR1 is MNHNY and CDR2 is SVGAGI (reference sequence). The length of the CDR3 is 14 residues. V was pared by 2 bases and J by 4 bases, with 1 base of the junction left unmatched. CDR3 in amino acids: CASSYTGGADTQYF. DNA of the CDR3: TGTGCCAGCAGTTACACAGGGGGCGCAGATACGCAGTATTTT.

The chain uses TRBV5-4 and TRBJ2-3, with 9 positions matching TRBD1. CDR1 and CDR2 from the germline V gene are SGHNT and YYREEE (reference sequence). V dropped 4 bases and J dropped 4; count of bases not matched to a gene: 7. This CDR3 is built from 15 residues. The chain's CDR3 is CASSADRGGADTQYF. The CDR3 nucleotides are TGTGCCAGCAGCGCCGACAGGGGGGGGGCAGATACGCAGTATTTT.

The chain joins TRBV27 to TRBJ2-5, with D perhaps matching TRBD1 (5 bases). The CDR3 covers 16 residues. Germline V gives CDR1 MNHEY, CDR2 SMNVEV (reference sequence). The V end lost 6 bases, the J end lost 2 bases, and 19 bases lay between the germline ends. CDR3: CASSLAPGYKQETQYF. CDR3 sequence (DNA): TGTGCCAGCAGCCTGGCCCCAGGGTACAAGCAAGAGACCCAGTACTTC.

The chain has TRBV6-1 and TRBJ1-4, with TRBD1 as a possible D gene (5 bases). V lost 11 bases, J lost 1 base, and 8 bases lay in between. Looked up from germline, CDR1 is MNHNS and CDR2 is SASEGT. The CDR3 spans 12 residues. The CDR3 DNA reads as TGTGCCGGAGGGGTAACTAATGAAAAACTGTTTTTT. Its translation: CAGGVTNEKLFF.

CDR3 bases: TGCGCCAGCAGCCGCGGGGCGGGCAGTCCTTATGGCTACACCTTC. The encoded protein is CASSRGAGSPYGYTF. The chain has TRBV5-1 and TRBJ1-2; TRBD1 is a possible D gene (5 bases). Trimming shortened V by 4 bases and J by 5 bases, and 18 bases separated the two germline ends. This CDR3 region has 15 residues. Germline CDR1 is SGHRS and CDR2 is YFSETQ.

V gene TRBV7-3 combines with J gene TRBJ1-2; weak D call: TRBD1 (5 bases). Germline loops: CDR1 SGHTA, CDR2 FQGTGA. This CDR3 region has 13 residues. The V gene lost 5 bases and the J gene lost 2 bases, with 9 bases spanning the gap. CDR3 protein: CASSVDRNYGYTF. The DNA for the CDR3 is TGTGCCAGCAGCGTCGACAGAAACTATGGCTACACCTTC.

This sequence joins TRBV7-6 and TRBJ2-1; 11 bases align to TRBD2. The CDR3 consists of 15 residues. V was clipped by 6 bases and J by 7 bases; unmatched bases: 8. CDR1 SGHVS and CDR2 FNYEAQ come from the germline V gene. The CDR3 DNA reads as TGTGCCAGCAGTCTAGCGGGAGGCGTTTTGAATGAGCAGTTCTTC. Protein sequence: CASSLAGGVLNEQFF.

The CDR3 coding sequence is TGTGCCAGCAGCCCCTACGACAGGAGGGAGCAGTACTTC. Residues: CASSPYDRREQYF. The genes are TRBV7-8 and TRBJ2-7; perhaps TRBD1 as D (6 bases). V was cut by 5 bases and J by 7 bases, with 15 bases left in between. Germline CDR1 SGHVS, CDR2 FQNEAQ. The CDR3 runs to 13 residues.

The rearrangement uses TRBV10-3 and TRBJ2-7; TRBD1 matches 7 bases. Germline V gene sequence: CDR1 ENHRY, CDR2 SYGVKD. This CDR3 has 13 residues. The V and J ends lost 10 bases and 8 bases, in that order; junction bases with no gene match: 14. CDR3 DNA: TGTGCCACAGACAGGGTTAAGGATGAACAGCAGTACTTC. It is translated as CATDRVKDEQQYF.

This chain uses TRBV2 with TRBJ1-4, with no clear D. The V and J ends lost 6 bases and 4 bases respectively, with 12 bases between them. Germline loops: CDR1 SNHLY, CDR2 FYNNEI. The CDR3 is 14 amino acids. CDR3 amino acids: CASRQTSFNEKLFF. The CDR3 DNA sequence: TGTGCCAGCAGACAGACCTCATTTAATGAAAAACTGTTTTTT.

Concerning this clone: Other nucleotide sequences in the sample specify the same CDR3. The rearrangement links TRBV7-2 to TRBJ1-2, with TRBD1 as a possible D gene (5 bases). The CDR3 is 13 residues long. Looked up from germline, CDR1 is SGHTA and CDR2 is FQGNSA. Trimming left V 6 bases short and J 2 bases short, with 10 bases between. CDR3 in amino acids: CASSPDRNYGYTF. In DNA form, the CDR3 reads TGTGCCAGCAGTCCCGACAGAAACTATGGCTACACCTTC.